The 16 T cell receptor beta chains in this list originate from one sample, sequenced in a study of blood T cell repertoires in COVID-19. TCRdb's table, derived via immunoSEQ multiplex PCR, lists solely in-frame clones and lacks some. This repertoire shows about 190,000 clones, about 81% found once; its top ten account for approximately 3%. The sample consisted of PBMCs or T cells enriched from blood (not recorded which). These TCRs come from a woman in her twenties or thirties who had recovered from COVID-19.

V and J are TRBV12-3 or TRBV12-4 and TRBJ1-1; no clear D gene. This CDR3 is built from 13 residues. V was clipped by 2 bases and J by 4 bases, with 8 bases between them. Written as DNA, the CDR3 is TGTGCCAGCAGTTTAAGGGCGGGCACTGAAGCTTTCTTT. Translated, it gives CASSLRAGTEAFF.

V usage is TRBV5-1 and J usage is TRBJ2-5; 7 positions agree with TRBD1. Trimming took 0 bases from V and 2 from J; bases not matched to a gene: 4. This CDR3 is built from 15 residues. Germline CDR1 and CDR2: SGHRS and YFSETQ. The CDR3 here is CASSLERRGQETQYF. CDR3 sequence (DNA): TGCGCCAGCAGCTTGGAGCGCAGGGGGCAAGAGACCCAGTACTTC.

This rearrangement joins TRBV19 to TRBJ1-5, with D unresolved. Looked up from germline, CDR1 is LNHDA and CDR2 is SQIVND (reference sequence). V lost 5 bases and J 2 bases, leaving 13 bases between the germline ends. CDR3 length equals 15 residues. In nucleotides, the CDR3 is TGTGCCAGTAGTCAGTCCGCTAGTGGCAATCAGCCCCAGCATTTT. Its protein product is CASSQSASGNQPQHF.

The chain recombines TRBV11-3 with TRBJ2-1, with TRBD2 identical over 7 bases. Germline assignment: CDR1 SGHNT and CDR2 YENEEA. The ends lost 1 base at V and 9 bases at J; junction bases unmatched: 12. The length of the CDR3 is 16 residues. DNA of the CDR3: TGTGCCAGCAGCTTAGCCGGTCGCGGGAGAGCGGGTGAGCAGTTCTTC. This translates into CASSLAGRGRAGEQFF.

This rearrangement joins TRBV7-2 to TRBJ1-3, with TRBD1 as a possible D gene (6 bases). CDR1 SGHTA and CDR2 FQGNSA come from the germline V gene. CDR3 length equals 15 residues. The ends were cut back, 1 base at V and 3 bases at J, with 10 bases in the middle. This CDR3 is CASSLGTGYGNTIYF. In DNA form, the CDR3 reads TGTGCCAGCAGCTTAGGCACAGGGTATGGAAACACCATATATTTT.

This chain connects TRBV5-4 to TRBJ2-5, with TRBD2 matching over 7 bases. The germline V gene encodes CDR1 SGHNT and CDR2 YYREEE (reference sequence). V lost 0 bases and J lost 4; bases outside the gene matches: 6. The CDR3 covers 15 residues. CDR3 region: CASSLAVGGAETQYF. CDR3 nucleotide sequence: TGTGCCAGCAGCTTGGCGGTGGGAGGGGCAGAGACCCAGTACTTC.

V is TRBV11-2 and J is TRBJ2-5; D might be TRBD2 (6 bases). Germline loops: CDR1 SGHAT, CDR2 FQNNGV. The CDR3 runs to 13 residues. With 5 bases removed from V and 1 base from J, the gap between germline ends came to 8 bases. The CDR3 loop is CASSDGGQETQYF. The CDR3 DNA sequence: TGTGCCAGCAGCGACGGGGGCCAAGAGACCCAGTACTTC.

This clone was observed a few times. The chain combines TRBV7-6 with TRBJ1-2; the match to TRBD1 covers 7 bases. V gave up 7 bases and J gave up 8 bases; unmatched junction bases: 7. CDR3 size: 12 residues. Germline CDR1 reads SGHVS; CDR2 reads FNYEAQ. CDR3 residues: CASIHRGRGYTF. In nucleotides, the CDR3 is TGTGCCAGCATCCACAGGGGAAGAGGCTACACCTTC.

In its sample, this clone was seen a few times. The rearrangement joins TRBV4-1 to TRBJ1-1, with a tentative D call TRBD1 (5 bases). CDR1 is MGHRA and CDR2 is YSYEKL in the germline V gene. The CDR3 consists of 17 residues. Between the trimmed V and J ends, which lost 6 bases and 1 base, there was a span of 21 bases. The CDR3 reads CASRAGFLRVANTEAFF. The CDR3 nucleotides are TGCGCCAGCAGAGCTGGATTTCTCAGGGTGGCGAACACTGAAGCTTTCTTT.

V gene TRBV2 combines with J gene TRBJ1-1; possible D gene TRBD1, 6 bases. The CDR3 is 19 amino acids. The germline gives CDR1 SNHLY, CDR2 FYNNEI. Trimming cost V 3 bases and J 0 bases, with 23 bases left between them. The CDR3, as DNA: TGTGCCAGCAGTGATGGGGGATATGGGGGCAGATTTATGAACACTGAAGCTTTCTTT. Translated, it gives CASSDGGYGGRFMNTEAFF.

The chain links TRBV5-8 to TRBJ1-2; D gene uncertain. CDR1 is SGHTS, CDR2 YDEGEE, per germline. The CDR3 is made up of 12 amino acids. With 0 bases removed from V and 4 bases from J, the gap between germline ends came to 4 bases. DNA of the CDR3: TGTGCCAGCAGCTTGGACACCTATGGCTACACCTTC. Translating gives CASSLDTYGYTF. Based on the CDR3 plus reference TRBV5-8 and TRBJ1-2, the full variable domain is EAGVTQSPTHLIKTRGQQATLRCSPISGHTSVYWYQQALGLGLQFLLWYDEGEERNRGNFPPRFSGRQFPNYSSELNVNALELEDSALYLCASSLDTYGYTFGSGTRLTVV.

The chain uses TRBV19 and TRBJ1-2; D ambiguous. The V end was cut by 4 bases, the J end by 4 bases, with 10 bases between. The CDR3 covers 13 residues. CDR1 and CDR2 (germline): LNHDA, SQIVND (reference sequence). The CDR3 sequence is CASSRGGGYGYTF. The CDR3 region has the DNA TGTGCCAGTAGTAGAGGAGGCGGCTATGGCTACACCTTC.

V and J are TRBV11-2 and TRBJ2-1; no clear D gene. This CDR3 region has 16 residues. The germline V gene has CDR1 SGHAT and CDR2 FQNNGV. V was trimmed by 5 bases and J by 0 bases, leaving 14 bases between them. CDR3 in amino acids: CASSLLVSSSYNEQFF. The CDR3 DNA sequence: TGTGCCAGCAGCCTCCTAGTCTCGAGCTCCTACAATGAGCAGTTCTTC.

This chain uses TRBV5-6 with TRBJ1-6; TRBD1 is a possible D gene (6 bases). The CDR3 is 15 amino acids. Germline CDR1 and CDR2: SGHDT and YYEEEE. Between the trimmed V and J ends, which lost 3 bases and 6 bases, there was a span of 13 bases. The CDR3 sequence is CASSWGHGGNSPLHF. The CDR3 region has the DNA TGTGCCAGCAGCTGGGGACACGGAGGTAATTCACCCCTCCACTTT. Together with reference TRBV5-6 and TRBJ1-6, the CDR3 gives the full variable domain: DAGVTQSPTHLIKTRGQQVTLRCSPKSGHDTVSWYQQALGQGPQFIFQYYEEEERQRGNFPDRFSGHQFPNYSSELNVNALLLGDSALYLCASSWGHGGNSPLHFGNGTRLTVT.

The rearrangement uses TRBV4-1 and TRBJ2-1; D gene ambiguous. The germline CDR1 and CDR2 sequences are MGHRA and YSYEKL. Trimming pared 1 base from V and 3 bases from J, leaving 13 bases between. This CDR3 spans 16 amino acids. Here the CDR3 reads CASSQVDIIFYNEQFF. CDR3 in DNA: TGCGCCAGCAGCCAAGTCGACATCATCTTCTACAATGAGCAGTTCTTC.

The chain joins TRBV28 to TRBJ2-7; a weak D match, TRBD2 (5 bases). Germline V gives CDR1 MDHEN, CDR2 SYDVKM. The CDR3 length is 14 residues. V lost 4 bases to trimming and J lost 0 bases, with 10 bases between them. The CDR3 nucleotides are TGTGCCAGCAGTTCAGTGAGGGTCTCCTACGAGCAGTACGTC. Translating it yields CASSSVRVSYEQYV.